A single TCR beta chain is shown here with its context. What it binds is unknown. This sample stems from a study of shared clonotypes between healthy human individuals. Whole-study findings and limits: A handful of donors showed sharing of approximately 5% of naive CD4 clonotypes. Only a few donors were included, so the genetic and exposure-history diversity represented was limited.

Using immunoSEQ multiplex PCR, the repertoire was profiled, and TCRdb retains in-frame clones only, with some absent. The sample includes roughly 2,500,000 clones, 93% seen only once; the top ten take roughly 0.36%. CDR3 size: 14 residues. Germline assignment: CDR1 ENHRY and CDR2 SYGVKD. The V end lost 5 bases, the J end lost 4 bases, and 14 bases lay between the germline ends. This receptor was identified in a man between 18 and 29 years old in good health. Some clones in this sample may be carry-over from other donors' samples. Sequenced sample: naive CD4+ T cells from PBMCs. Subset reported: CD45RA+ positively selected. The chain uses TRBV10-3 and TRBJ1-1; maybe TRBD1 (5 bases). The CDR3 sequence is CAISPEGTITEAFF. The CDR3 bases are TGTGCCATCAGTCCCGAGGGGACTATCACTGAAGCTTTCTTT.